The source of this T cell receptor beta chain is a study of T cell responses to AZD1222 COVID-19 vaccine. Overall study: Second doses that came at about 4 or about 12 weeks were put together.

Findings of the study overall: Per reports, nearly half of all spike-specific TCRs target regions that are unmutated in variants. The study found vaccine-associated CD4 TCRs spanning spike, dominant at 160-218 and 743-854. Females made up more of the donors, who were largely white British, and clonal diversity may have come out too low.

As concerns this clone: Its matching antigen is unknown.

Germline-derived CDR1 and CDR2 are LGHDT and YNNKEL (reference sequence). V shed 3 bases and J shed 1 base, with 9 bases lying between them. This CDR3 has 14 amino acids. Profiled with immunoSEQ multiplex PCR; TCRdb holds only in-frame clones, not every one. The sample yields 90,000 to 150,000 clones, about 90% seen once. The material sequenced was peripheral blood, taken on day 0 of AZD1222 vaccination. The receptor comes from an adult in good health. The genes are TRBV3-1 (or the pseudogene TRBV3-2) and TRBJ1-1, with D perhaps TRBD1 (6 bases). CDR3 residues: CASSQGDKNTEAFF. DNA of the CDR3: TGTGCCAGCAGCCAGGGGGACAAGAACACTGAAGCTTTCTTT.